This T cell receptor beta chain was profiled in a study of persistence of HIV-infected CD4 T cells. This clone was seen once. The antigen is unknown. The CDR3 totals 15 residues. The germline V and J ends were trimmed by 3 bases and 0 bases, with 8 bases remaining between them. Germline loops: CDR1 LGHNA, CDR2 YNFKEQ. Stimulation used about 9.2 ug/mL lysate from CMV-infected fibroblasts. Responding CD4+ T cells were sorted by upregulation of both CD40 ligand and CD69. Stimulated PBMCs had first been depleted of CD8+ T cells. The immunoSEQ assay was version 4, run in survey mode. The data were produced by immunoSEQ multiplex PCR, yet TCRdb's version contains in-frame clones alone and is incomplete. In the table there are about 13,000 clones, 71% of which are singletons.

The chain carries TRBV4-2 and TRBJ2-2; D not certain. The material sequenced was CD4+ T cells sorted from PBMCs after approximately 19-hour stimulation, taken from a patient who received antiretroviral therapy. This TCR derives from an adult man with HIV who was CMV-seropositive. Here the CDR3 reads CASSQRTTNTGELFF. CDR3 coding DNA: TGTGCCAGCAGCCAGCGGACCACGAACACCGGGGAGCTGTTTTTT.